The clone carrying this TCR beta chain was seen only a few times. No antigen is known for it. This specimen comes from a study of liver allograft versus peripheral blood T cells. The wider study: Comparing T cell receptor repertoires in transplanted livers with those in recipients' peripheral blood was part of the design.

Notes on the study in general: Reportedly, the T cell receptor repertoires inside liver allografts were not the same as those in peripheral blood.

In TCRdb, the reads were re-called with MiXCR into one record per CDR3 protein. The sample records about 9,200 distinct CDR3 sequences, about 25% being singletons. Germline CDR1 reads MDHEN; CDR2 reads SYDVKM. V was clipped by 5 bases and J by 3 bases; unmatched bases: 6. This CDR3 region has 14 residues. This receptor was identified in a human patient who had a liver transplant. Some T cells may have originated in the graft donor. The chain joins TRBV28 to TRBJ2-5; 7 bases fit TRBD1. This CDR3 reads CASSEGTAKETQYF. The CDR3 DNA follows: TGTGCCAGCAGTGAAGGGACAGCTAAAGAGACCCAGTACTTC.